This T cell receptor beta chain was sequenced for a study of long-term antiretroviral therapy in people with HIV. Study outcomes and limitations: Clones with expansion before ART led the repertoire at all time points. Post-ART, diversity grew, though it stayed under transplant donor control levels.

Every HIV-positive participant received treatment in the United States. This clone was recorded only once. The antigen remains undetermined. The authors ran the immunoSEQ assay, v3.0, at survey level. Sequencing was intended to reach about 40,000-50,000 T-cell genomes per sample. The data were produced by immunoSEQ multiplex PCR, yet TCRdb's version contains in-frame clones alone and is incomplete. The sample has about 21,000 clones, about four fifths seen once. The sequencing used unsorted PBMCs, collected 0.1 years before starting antiretroviral therapy. The source of this sequence is a man aged 40-55 years with HIV.

In DNA, the CDR3 is TGTGCCAGCAGCCCAACAGTAGGGACGGGACAGGGAACCGAGACCCAGTACTTC. Amino acid sequence: CASSPTVGTGQGTETQYF. The V call is TRBV7-2, the J call TRBJ2-5; 9 nucleotides line up with TRBD1. The CDR3 sequence is 18 residues long. Germline CDR1 is SGHTA and CDR2 is FQGNSA. Unmatched junction bases numbered 18, after V lost 5 bases and J lost 5 bases.